Here is one T cell receptor (beta chain) with its context. The time point was: pretreatment peripheral blood. The data are from a study of PD-L1 blockade in urothelial cancer. For the study at large: The analyses of blood took place 3 weeks (second dose) and 6 weeks after treatment start.

Germline CDR1 MNHEY, CDR2 SMNVEV (reference sequence). Trimming pared 5 bases from V and 7 bases from J, leaving 17 bases between. The CDR3 covers 15 residues. Using immunoSEQ multiplex PCR, the repertoire was profiled, and TCRdb retains in-frame clones only, with some absent. The data contain 30,000 to 40,000 clones, 91% of them singletons. This TCR was sampled from a woman in her sixties or seventies with urothelial cancer. The source material was PBMCs, sampled around atezolizumab (anti-PD-L1) treatment. The rearrangement uses TRBV27 and TRBJ2-2, with D perhaps matching TRBD2 (7 bases). CDR3 in amino acids: CASSTLGGLGGELFF. CDR3 DNA sequence: TGTGCCAGCAGTACGCTGGGGGGGCTCGGCGGGGAGCTGTTTTTT.